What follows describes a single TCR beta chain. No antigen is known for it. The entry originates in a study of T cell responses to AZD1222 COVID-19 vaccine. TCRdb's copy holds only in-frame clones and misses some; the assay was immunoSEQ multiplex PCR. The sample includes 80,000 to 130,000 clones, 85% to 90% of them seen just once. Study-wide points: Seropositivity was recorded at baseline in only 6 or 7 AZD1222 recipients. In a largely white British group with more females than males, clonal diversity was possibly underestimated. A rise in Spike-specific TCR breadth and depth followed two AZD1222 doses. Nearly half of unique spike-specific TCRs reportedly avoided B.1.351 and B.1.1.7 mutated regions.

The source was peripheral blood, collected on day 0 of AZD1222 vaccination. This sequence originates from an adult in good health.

CDR3 sequence (DNA): TGTGCCAGCAGCTTAGCTCCCTCGGATAAATCGGAGACCCAGTACTTC. Translated, it gives CASSLAPSDKSETQYF. This sequence joins TRBV7-2 and TRBJ2-5; D not certain. V dropped 0 bases and J dropped 5 bases, with 16 bases sitting between them. Germline CDR1 SGHTA, CDR2 FQGNSA. The CDR3 totals 16 residues.